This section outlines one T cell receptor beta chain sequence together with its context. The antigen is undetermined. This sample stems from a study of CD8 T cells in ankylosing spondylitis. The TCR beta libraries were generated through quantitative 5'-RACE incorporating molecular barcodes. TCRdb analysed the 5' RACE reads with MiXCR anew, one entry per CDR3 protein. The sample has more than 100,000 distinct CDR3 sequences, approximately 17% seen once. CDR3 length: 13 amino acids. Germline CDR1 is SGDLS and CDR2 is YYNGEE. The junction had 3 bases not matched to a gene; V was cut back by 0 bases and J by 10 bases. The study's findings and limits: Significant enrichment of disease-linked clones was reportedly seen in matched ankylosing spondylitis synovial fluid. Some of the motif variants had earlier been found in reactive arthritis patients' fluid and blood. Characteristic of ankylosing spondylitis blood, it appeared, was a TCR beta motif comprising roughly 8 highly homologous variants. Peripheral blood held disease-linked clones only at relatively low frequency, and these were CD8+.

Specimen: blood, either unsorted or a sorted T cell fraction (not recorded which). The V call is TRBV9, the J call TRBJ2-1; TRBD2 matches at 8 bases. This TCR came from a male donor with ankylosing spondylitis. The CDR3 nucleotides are TGTGCCAGCAGCGTAGGAACGGGGGGGGAGCAGTTCTTC. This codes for CASSVGTGGEQFF.